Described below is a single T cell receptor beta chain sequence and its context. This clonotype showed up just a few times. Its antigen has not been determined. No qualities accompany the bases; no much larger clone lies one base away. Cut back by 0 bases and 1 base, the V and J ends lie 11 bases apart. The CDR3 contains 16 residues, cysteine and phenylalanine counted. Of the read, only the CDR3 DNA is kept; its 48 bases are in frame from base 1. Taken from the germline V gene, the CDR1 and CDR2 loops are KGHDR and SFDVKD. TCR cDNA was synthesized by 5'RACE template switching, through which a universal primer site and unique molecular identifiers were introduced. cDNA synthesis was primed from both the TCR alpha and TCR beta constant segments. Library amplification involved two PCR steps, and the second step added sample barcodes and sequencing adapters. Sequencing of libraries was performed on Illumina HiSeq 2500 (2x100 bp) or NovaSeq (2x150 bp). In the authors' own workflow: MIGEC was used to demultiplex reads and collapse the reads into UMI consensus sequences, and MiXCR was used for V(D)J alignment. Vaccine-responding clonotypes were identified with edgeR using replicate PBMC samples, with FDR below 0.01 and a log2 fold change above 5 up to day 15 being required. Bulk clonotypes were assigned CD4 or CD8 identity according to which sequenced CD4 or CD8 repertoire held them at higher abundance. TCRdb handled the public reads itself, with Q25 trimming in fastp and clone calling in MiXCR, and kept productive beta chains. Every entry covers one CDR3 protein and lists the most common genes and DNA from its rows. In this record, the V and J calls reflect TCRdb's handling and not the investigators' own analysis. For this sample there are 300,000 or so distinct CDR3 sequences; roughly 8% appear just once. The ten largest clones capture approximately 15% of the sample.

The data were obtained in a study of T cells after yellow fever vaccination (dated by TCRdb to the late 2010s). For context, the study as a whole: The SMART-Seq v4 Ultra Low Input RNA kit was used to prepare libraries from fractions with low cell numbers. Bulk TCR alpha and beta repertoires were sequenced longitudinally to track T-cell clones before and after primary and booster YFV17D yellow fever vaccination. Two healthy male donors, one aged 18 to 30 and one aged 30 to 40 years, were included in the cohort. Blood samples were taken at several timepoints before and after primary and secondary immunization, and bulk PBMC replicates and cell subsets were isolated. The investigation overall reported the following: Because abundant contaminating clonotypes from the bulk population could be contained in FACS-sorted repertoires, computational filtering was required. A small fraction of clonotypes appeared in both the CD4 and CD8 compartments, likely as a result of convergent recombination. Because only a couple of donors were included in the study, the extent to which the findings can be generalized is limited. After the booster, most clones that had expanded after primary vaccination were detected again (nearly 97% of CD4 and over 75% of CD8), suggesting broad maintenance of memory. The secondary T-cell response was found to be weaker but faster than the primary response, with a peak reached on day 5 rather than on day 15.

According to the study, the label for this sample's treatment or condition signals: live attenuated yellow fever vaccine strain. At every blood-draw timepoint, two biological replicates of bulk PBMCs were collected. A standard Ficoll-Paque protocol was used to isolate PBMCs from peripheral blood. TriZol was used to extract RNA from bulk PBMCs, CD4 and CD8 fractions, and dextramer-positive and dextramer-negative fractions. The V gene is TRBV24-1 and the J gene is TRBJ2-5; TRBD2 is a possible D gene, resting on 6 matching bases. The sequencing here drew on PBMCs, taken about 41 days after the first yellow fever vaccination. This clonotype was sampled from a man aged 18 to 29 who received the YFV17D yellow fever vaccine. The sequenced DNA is TGTGCCACCAGTGATTTGCAAGCGGGTGCCCAAGAGACCCAGTACTTC. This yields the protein CATSDLQAGAQETQYF.